These 5 T cell receptor beta chains came from one sample sequenced in a study of cytomegalovirus exposure and HLA in healthy donors. Both 60 Vbeta primers and 13 Jbeta primers went into the PCR. TCRdb keeps only in-frame clones here, not all; method: immunoSEQ multiplex PCR. The sample holds about 140,000 clones, 75% to 85% seen once. Sequencing input: PBMCs. The origin of the receptors is a woman aged 45 to 65 in good health and CMV-seropositive.

The chain combines TRBV13 with TRBJ2-1; 7 bases match TRBD1. The CDR3 length is 16 residues. Trimming at V came to 4 bases and at J to 3 bases, leaving 9 bases not matched to a gene. Germline V gene sequence: CDR1 PRHDT, CDR2 FYEKMQ (reference sequence). The CDR3 nucleotides are TGTGCCAGCAGCTCCCAGGGACAGCCAGGCTACAATGAGCAGTTCTTC. Protein: CASSSQGQPGYNEQFF.

This chain joins TRBV15 and TRBJ2-1, with D possibly matching TRBD2 (6 bases). V was cut by 8 bases and J by 0 bases, with 14 bases left in between. Germline V lookup: CDR1 LNHNV, CDR2 YYDKDF (reference sequence). The CDR3 contains 15 residues. For the CDR3, the DNA is TGTGCCACCCGACCGCCCGGGAGCTCCTACAATGAGCAGTTCTTC. Its translation: CATRPPGSSYNEQFF.

V gene TRBV7-3 combines with J gene TRBJ2-2; possible D gene TRBD1, 6 bases. The germline V gene has CDR1 SGHTA and CDR2 FQGTGA. This CDR3 comprises 16 residues. Trimming cost V 9 bases and J 6 bases, with 23 bases left between them. The CDR3 DNA reads TGTGCCAGTAGCGTACAGGGAAGGGCAGGGGCCGGGGAGCTGTTTTTT. Its translation: CASSVQGRAGAGELFF. The variable domain in full, with the rest retrieved from reference TRBV7-3 and TRBJ2-2, is GAGVSQTPSNKVTEKGKYVELRCDPISGHTALYWYRQSLGQGPEFLIYFQGTGAADDSGLPNDRFFAVRPEGSVSTLKIQRTERGDSAVYLCASSVQGRAGAGELFFGEGSRLTVL.

This chain connects TRBV18 to TRBJ2-7, with 7 bases lining up with TRBD2. This CDR3 spans 14 amino acids. The germline V gene has CDR1 KGHSH and CDR2 LQKENI. The V gene end was trimmed by 3 bases and the J gene end by 2 bases; junction bases not matched to a gene: 4. CDR3 sequence (DNA): TGTGCCAGCTCACCCGGCGGGAGACCCTACGAGCAGTACTTC. Its translation is CASSPGGRPYEQYF.

The rearrangement links TRBV7-9 to TRBJ2-3, with TRBD1 matching over 8 bases. There are 14 residues in the CDR3. With 5 bases clipped from V and 1 base from J, the junction kept 2 bases outside the gene matches. The germline V gene encodes CDR1 SEHNR and CDR2 FQNEAQ (reference sequence). CDR3 loop: CASSVQGGTDTQYF. CDR3 nucleotide sequence: TGTGCCAGCAGCGTACAGGGGGGCACAGATACGCAGTATTTT.